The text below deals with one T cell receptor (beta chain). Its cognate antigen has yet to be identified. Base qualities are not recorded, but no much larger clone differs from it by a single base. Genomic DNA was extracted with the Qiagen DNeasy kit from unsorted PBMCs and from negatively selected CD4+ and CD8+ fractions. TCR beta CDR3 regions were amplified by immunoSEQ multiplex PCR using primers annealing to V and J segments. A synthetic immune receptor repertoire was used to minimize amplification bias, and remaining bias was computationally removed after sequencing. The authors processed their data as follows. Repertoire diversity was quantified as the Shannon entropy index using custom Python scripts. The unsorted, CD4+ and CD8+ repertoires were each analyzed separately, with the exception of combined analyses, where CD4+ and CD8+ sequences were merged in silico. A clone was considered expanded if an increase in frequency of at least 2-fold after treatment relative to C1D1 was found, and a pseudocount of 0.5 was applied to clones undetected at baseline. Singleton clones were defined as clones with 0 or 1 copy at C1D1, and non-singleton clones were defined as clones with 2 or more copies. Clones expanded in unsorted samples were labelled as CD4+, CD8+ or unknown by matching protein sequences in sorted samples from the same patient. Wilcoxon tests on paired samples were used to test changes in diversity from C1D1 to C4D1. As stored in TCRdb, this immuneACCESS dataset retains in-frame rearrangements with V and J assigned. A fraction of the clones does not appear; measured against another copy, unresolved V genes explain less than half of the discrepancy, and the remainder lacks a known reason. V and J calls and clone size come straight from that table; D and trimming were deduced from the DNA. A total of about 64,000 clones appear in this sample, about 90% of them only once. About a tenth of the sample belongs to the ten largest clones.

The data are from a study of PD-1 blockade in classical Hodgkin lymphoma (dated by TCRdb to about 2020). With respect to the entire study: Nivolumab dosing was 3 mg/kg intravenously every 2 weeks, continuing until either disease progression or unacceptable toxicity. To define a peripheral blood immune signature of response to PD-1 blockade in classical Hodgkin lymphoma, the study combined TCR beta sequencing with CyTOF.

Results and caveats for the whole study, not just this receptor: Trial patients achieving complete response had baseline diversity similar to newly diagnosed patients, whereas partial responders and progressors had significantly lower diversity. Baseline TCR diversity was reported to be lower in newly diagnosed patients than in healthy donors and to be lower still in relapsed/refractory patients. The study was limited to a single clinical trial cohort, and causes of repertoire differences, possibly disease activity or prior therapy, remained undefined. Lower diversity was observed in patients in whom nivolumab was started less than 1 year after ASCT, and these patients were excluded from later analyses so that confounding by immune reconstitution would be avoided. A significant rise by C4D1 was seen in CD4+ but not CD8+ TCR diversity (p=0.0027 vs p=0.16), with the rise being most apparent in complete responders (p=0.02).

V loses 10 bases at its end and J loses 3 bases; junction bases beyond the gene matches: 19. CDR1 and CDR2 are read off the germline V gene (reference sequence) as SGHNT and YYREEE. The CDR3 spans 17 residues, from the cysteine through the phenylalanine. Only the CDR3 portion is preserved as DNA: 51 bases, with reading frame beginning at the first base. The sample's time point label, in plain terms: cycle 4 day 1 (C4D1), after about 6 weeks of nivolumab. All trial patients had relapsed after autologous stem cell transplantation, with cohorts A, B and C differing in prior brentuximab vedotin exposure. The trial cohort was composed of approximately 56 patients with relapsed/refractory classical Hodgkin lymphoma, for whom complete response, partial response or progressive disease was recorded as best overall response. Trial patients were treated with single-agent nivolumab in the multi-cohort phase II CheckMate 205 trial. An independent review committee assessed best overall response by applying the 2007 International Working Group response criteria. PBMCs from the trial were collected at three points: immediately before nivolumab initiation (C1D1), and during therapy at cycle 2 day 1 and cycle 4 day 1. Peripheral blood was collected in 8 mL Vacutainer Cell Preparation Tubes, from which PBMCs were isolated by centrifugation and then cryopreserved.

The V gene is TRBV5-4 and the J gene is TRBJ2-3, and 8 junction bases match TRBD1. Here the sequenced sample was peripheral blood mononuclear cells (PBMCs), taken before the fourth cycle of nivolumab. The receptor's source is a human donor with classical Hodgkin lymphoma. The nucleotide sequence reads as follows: TGTGCCGCGGGGTTCTATGGACAGGGTGTATTTACAGATACGCAGTATTTT. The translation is CAAGFYGQGVFTDTQYF.